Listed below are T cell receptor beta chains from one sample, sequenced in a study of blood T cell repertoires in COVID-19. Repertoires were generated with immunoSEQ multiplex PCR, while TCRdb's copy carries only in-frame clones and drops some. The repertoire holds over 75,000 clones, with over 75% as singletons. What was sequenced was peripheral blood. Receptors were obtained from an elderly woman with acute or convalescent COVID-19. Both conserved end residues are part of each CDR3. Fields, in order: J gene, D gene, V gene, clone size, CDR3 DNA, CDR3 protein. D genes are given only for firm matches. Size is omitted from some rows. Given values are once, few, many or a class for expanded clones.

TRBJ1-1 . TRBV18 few TGTGCCAGCTCCCCACTTTCCCTTCCGAACACTGAAGCTTTCTTT CASSPLSLPNTEAFF
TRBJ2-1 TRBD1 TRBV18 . TGTGCCAGCTCACCAGGACAGGGACGAGGCGATGAGCAGTTCTTC CASSPGQGRGDEQFF
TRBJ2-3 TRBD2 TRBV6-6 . TGTGCCAGCAGTTACGCGGCTAGCGGGGGGAGTATAACGCAGTATTTT CASSYAASGGSITQYF
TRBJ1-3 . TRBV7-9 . TGTGCCAGCAGCGCCCCCGGGGTTAGCTCTGGAAACACCATATATTTT CASSAPGVSSGNTIYF
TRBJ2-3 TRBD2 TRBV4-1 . TGCGCCAGCAGCCAAGATCGGTTAGCGGGAGGATCAGATACGCAGTATTTT CASSQDRLAGGSDTQYF
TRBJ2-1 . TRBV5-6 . TGTGCCAGCAGCTTAGGACCTCTCGGAGGCCAGTTCTTC CASSLGPLGGQFF
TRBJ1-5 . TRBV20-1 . TGCAGTGCTAGGTACAGGTCGGCCCAGCATTTT CSARYRSAQHF
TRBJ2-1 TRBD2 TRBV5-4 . TGTGCCAGCAGCATCACTAGCGGGAGCTACAATGAGCAGTTCTTC CASSITSGSYNEQFF
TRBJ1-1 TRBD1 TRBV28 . TGTGCCAGCAGCACAGGGGGCACTGAAGCTTTCTTT CASSTGGTEAFF
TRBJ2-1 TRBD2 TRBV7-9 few TGTGCCGGCCTGATAGCGGGACGGAGCTACAATGAGCAGTTCTTC CAGLIAGRSYNEQFF
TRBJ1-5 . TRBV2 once TGTGCCAGCAGTGGGACAGGCAATCAGCCCCAGCATTTT CASSGTGNQPQHF
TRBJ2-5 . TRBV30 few TGTGCCTGGACAGACTGGGAGACCCAGTACTTC CAWTDWETQYF
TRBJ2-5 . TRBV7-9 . TGTGCCAGCAGCTCACCGACGTGGCCTCCGGGGAAAAAGAACTTC CASSSPTWPPGKKNF
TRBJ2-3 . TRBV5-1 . TGCGCCAGCAGCTTGGGGCCGTCGTTGATGGATACGCAGTATTTT CASSLGPSLMDTQYF
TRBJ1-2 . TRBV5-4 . TGTGCCAGCAGCTCCGTTCCGGGGGGCAAGGATGGCTACACCTTC CASSSVPGGKDGYTF
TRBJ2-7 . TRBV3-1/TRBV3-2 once TGTGCCAGCAGCCACGCCTACGAGCAGTACTTC CASSHAYEQYF
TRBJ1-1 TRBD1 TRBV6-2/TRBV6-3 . TGTGCCAGCAGTACAACAGGGGTTCGTTGGGCTTTCTTT CASSTTGVRWAFF
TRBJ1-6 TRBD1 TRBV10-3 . TGTGCCATCAGTGACAGGGGGCCCAGCTCCTATAATTCACCCCTCCACTTT CAISDRGPSSYNSPLHF
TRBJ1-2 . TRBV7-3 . TGTGCCAGCAGCTTAATGCAGGGCCATGGCTACACCTTC CASSLMQGHGYTF
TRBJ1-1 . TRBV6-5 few TGTGCCGCCCGGGACAAGAGGAACACTGAAGCTTTCTTT CAARDKRNTEAFF
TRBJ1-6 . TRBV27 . TGTGCCAGCAGTCAACCACTCTATAATTCACCCCTCCACTTT CASSQPLYNSPLHF
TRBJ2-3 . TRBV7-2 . TGTGCCAGCAGCTCTCGACTAGGTCAAGGCACAGATACGCAGTATTTT CASSSRLGQGTDTQYF
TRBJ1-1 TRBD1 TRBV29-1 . TGCAGCGCCGAGACAGGGGTGAACACTGAAGCTTTCTTT CSAETGVNTEAFF
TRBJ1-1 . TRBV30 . TGTGCCTGGAGCCCGGGTCTCGGAGGCACTGAAGCTTTCTTT CAWSPGLGGTEAFF
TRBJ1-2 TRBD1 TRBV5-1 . TGCGCCAGCAGCTTGGTCGGGACAGGAACTATTAACTATGGCTACACCTTC CASSLVGTGTINYGYTF
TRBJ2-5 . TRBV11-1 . TGTGCCAGCAGCTTTGGGGCAGGGGAGACCCAGTACTTC CASSFGAGETQYF
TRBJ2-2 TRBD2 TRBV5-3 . TGTGCCAGAAGCCTACAGAGACTTTGGGAGGGTAACACCGGGGAGCTGTTTTTT CARSLQRLWEGNTGELFF
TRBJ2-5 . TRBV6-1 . TGTGCCAGCAGTGAGCGGCTAGGGAGTGAGGCGACCCAGTACTTC CASSERLGSEATQYF
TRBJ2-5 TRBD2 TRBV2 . TGTGCCAGCAGTGTTATGTCCGCGGGAGCTAGCCAAGAGACCCAGTACTTC CASSVMSAGASQETQYF